This entry lists 5 T cell receptor beta chains sequenced from one sample in a study of beta chain features in type 1 diabetes. Regarding the study as a whole: Among all four CD4+ subsets, Type 1 diabetes patients had TCRB CDR3s that were moderately but significantly shorter.

These receptors' antigens are unknown. As every portion of the isolated RNA was reverse transcribed, the sequencing read expressed TCRB transcripts. The data were produced by immunoSEQ multiplex PCR, yet TCRdb's version contains in-frame clones alone and is incomplete. The data contain a few hundred thousand clones, 20% to 25% of them singletons. Sequencing was carried out using naive CD4+ T cells from blood. Source of these receptors: a woman aged 30 to 39 with type 1 diabetes.

This clone has only a few counts. The J gene is TRBJ1-3, the V gene TRBV4-1; D possibly corresponds to TRBD1 (5 bases). This CDR3 is built from 15 residues. V was cut by 5 bases and J by 0 bases, with 11 bases left in between. Germline values: CDR1 MGHRA, CDR2 YSYEKL. CDR3 residues: CASSSHRSSGNTIYF. The DNA of the CDR3 is TGCGCCAGCAGCTCACACAGGAGCTCTGGAAACACCATATATTTT.

The genes are TRBV5-1 and TRBJ2-5, with 7 bases identical to TRBD2. V lost 4 bases, J lost 4 bases, and 7 bases stayed unmatched. This CDR3 has 14 residues. CDR1 SGHRS and CDR2 YFSETQ come from the germline V gene. CDR3 residues: CASSVGGPSETQYF. The CDR3 nucleotides read TGCGCCAGCAGCGTGGGAGGGCCTTCAGAGACCCAGTACTTC.

The rearrangement links TRBV18 to TRBJ1-2; TRBD1 matches 7 bases. The V segment lost 2 bases and the J segment 8 bases; nucleotides outside the gene matches: 5. This CDR3 is 13 amino acids long. CDR1 is KGHSH, CDR2 LQKENI, per germline. The CDR3 loop reads CASSPTTGDGYTF. DNA for the CDR3: TGTGCCAGCTCACCAACCACAGGGGACGGCTACACCTTC.

The chain is built from TRBV28 and TRBJ2-2, with 10 bases that match TRBD2. The CDR3 covers 17 residues. Germline V gives CDR1 MDHEN, CDR2 SYDVKM. V shed 4 bases and J 5 bases; nucleotides not matched to a gene: 10. As DNA, the CDR3 is TGTGCCAGCAGTTCACCTAGCGGGAGAGGGGTTACCGGGGAGCTGTTTTTT. Protein: CASSSPSGRGVTGELFF.

The rearrangement joins TRBV29-1 to TRBJ2-7, with D possibly being TRBD2 (5 bases). The CDR3 has 14 residues. Germline CDR1 is SQVTM and CDR2 is ANQGSEA. V was clipped by 7 bases and J by 2 bases, with 18 bases between them. The CDR3 protein is CSASLSGTAYEQYF. The CDR3 bases are TGCAGCGCAAGTCTCTCGGGAACTGCCTACGAGCAGTACTTC.